The clone carrying this T cell receptor beta chain was counted between two and nine times. The CDR3 is 15 residues long. J gave up 0 bases and V 10 bases, and 9 bases lay outside the gene matches. Germline loops: CDR1 MNHEY, CDR2 SMNVEV (reference sequence). The record originates from a study of cytomegalovirus exposure and HLA in healthy donors. In the PCR, 60 Vbeta and 13 Jbeta primers were used. Assay: immunoSEQ multiplex PCR; the TCRdb copy retains only in-frame clones and omits some. Counted here are approximately 160,000 clones, 77% occurring once; the ten biggest clones make up 1.4%. The source of this sequence is a young woman in good health and CMV-seropositive. The chain combines TRBV27 with TRBJ2-1; 7 positions agree with TRBD2. The sequenced sample consisted of PBMCs. Written as DNA, the CDR3 is TGTGCCATCAAACCGGCTAGCGGCTCCTACAATGAGCAGTTCTTC. It yields the protein CAIKPASGSYNEQFF.